This entry concerns a single T cell receptor (beta chain). There is no known antigen for this receptor. An end of the junction does not agree with germline; a read error may underlie this. This sample is drawn from a study of healthy donors' naive CD4 and CD8 T cells (dated by TCRdb to the mid-2010s). Regarding the complete study: Donors were selected to cover three age groups (20-25, 40-50 and 60-70 years, several each), with a mean age of 44, and half of the donors were female. Rearranged TCR alpha and beta chains from naive CD4+ and CD8+ T cells were sequenced in the study to test how TCR variation relates to lineage commitment. The donors were HLA-typed by sequencing at HLA-A, -B, -C, -DRB1, -DQB1 and -DPB1, using the SBTexcellerator protocol, an ABI3130xl analyzer and SBTengine software. The peripheral blood mononuclear cells came from 15 to 20 individuals who were healthy and unrelated. For TCR alpha, a new primer set was designed to cover all functional IMGT alpha gene variants, and the remainder of the protocol was kept the same as the beta-chain workflow. Here is what the overall study found, with its caveats: Because alpha and beta chains were sequenced in bulk and could not be paired, combined chain effects were not evaluated. Naive CD4+ and CD8+ cells reportedly showed biased usage of most V and J gene segments, and this bias was consistent across donors and independent of HLA genotype. Taken together, V genes, J genes and CDR3 charge appeared to account for around 13% of the variance in CD4/CD8 propensity, mostly acting in an additive way. In both chains, CD4+ lineage was associated with a positively charged CDR3, and CD8+ lineage was associated with a negatively charged CDR3. The study did not directly address whether homeostatic proliferation of naive T cells might have biased the repertoire.

The CDR3 holds 16 amino acids from the cysteine to the phenylalanine. Solely the CDR3 DNA is kept, with 48 bases framed from the first base. The germline V gene specifies MNHEY as CDR1 and SVGAGI as CDR2. Cells with a CD4+CD8-CD45RO-CD45RA+ profile were isolated by FACS and defined as naive CD4+ T cells, and those with a CD8+CD4-CD45RA+CD27bright profile were defined as naive CD8+ T cells. Antibodies against CD4 (RPA-T4), CD8 (SK1), CD27 (O323), CD45RA (HI100) and CD45RO (UCHL1) were used for sorting. The reads were generated on a 454 GS FLX Titanium. A previously published linear amplification protocol was used to build the TCR libraries, starting from around 450 ng of total RNA. The sequencing itself ran on the Roche/454 Genome Sequencer using Titanium chemistry. For the original study's pipeline: Fewer than 100,000 rearranged TCR alpha transcripts were sequenced from a few of the healthy donors. Unique TCR clonotypes were defined by the CDR3 junction under IMGT nomenclature, and duplicate transcripts were removed. In R 2.13.0, logistic regression modeled CD4 versus CD8 status on V and J genes, adjusting for donor effects, with Bonferroni correction for multiple testing. TCRdb cleaned the public reads at Q25 with fastp, built clones with MiXCR and kept in-frame beta chains. Rows with one shared CDR3 protein collapse into an entry with the most common genes and DNA. For this entry, the V and J calls and clone size follow TCRdb and not the study's own pipeline. A total of about 180,000 distinct CDR3 sequences appear in this sample, about four fifths of them only once. The ten most abundant clones make up 2.3% of the sample.

The sequence came from a pool of human donors in good health; the sample pools cells from several healthy donors. The rearrangement joined TRBV6-5 to TRBJ2-3; confidence is insufficient to name the D gene. Sequencing was carried out using naive CD4+ and CD8+ T cells sorted from blood, pooled from several donors. The sample's cell subset or site label is to be understood as: FACS-sorted naive CD4+ (CD45RO-CD45RA+) and naive CD8+ (CD45RA+CD27bright) T cells. The CDR3 loop reads CANSYGGSVNTDTQYF. The nucleotides are TGTGCCAACAGTTACGGTGGGTCAGTGAACACAGATACACAGTATTTT.